This T cell receptor beta chain was obtained from a study of T cell repertoires in cytomegalovirus infection. Using its own MiXCR run on the reads, TCRdb lists one record per CDR3 protein. In the table there are approximately 750,000 distinct CDR3 sequences, approximately 34% of which are singletons. The study's findings and limits: Carriers of CMV and the relevant HLA type were discriminated by public TCR beta frequency.

The CDR3 has 15 residues. V was clipped by 4 bases and J by 1 base, with 10 bases between them. CDR1 and CDR2 from the germline V gene are SGHTA and FQGTGA. This clonotype turned up a few times. Its antigen is not identified. V gene TRBV7-3 combines with J gene TRBJ2-2; the D gene is possibly TRBD2 (6 bases). This clonotype originated in a human donor in good health (CMV status not recorded). Some clones in this sample may be carry-over from other donors' samples. Sample: PBMCs. CDR3 DNA: TGTGCCAGCAGCTACAGTAGCGGGAACACCGGGGAGCTGTTTTTT. Translated: CASSYSSGNTGELFF. The complete variable domain, with remaining parts taken from reference TRBV7-3 and TRBJ2-2, reads GAGVSQTPSNKVTEKGKYVELRCDPISGHTALYWYRQSLGQGPEFLIYFQGTGAADDSGLPNDRFFAVRPEGSVSTLKIQRTERGDSAVYLCASSYSSGNTGELFFGEGSRLTVL.